A single T cell receptor beta chain is shown here with its context. This sample was included in a study of blood T cell repertoires in COVID-19. Only in-frame clones appear in the TCRdb table, and some are missing; sequencing was by immunoSEQ multiplex PCR. The sample lists roughly 260,000 clones, roughly 90% seen once, with under 6.5% in the top ten. The sample comprised PBMCs or T cells enriched from blood (not recorded which). This sequence originates from a woman under 40 with acute COVID-19.

The CDR3 loop reads CASSKARTVEKLFF. The CDR3, as DNA: TGTGCCAGCAGCAAAGCGCGGACAGTTGAAAAACTGTTTTTT. This chain joins TRBV21-1 and TRBJ1-4; the D call TRBD1 from the table was never checked on the DNA. TRBV21-1 is reported as a pseudogene. There are 14 residues in the CDR3.